A selection of T cell receptor beta chains follows, all from one sample in a study of shared clonotypes between healthy human individuals. This table comes from immunoSEQ multiplex PCR, and its TCRdb copy is limited to in-frame clones, with some not included. The table lists some 2 million clones, about 95% of them singletons. The sample taken for sequencing was naive CD8+ T cells sorted from blood. The receptors stem from a young man in good health. Both conserved end residues are part of each CDR3. D genes are given only for firm matches. Rows may omit the clone size; those that give it use once, few, many or a size class.

D: -; size: -; J: TRBJ1-5; V: TRBV19; CDR3: CASSSRDISNQPQHF; DNA: TGTGCCAGTAGTTCCCGGGACATTAGCAATCAGCCCCAGCATTTT
D: -; size: -; J: TRBJ2-7; V: TRBV7-9; CDR3: CASSSVDGGSYEQYF; DNA: TGTGCCAGCAGCTCTGTAGATGGGGGGTCCTACGAGCAGTACTTC
D: -; size: once; J: TRBJ2-2; V: TRBV7-6; CDR3: CASSQAVQGNTGELFF; DNA: TGTGCCAGCAGCCAGGCGGTGCAGGGAAACACCGGGGAGCTGTTTTTT
D: TRBD2; size: -; J: TRBJ2-7; V: TRBV27; CDR3: CASSPTAGGLPEQYF; DNA: TGTGCCAGCAGCCCCACGGCGGGAGGGCTGCCCGAGCAGTACTTC
D: -; size: -; J: TRBJ2-3; V: TRBV4-1; CDR3: CASSHRTSSTDTQYF; DNA: TGCGCCAGCAGCCACCGGACGTCTAGCACAGATACGCAGTATTTT
D: -; size: -; J: TRBJ1-5; V: TRBV6-6; CDR3: CASSQSGPYNQPQHF; DNA: TGTGCCAGCAGTCAGTCAGGGCCCTACAATCAGCCCCAGCATTTT
D: -; size: -; J: TRBJ2-5; V: TRBV19; CDR3: CASKGAGEGTQETQYF; DNA: TGTGCCAGTAAGGGGGCAGGGGAGGGGACCCAAGAGACCCAGTACTTC
D: TRBD2; size: -; J: TRBJ2-7; V: TRBV6-5; CDR3: CASRPGTSGNYEQYF; DNA: TGTGCCAGCAGGCCCGGGACTAGCGGAAATTACGAGCAGTACTTC
D: -; size: -; J: TRBJ1-2; V: TRBV4-2; CDR3: CASSQAALYGYTF; DNA: TGTGCCAGCAGCCAGGCGGCCCTTTATGGCTACACCTTC
D: TRBD1; size: once; J: TRBJ2-7; V: TRBV13; CDR3: CASSSFETGRYEQYF; DNA: TGTGCCAGCAGCTCGTTCGAGACAGGGAGATACGAGCAGTACTTC
D: -; size: -; J: TRBJ1-2; V: TRBV28; CDR3: CASSFGRPDGYTF; DNA: TGTGCCAGCAGTTTCGGCAGGCCGGATGGCTACACCTTC
D: -; size: -; J: TRBJ2-7; V: TRBV5-1; CDR3: CASSASGLDYEQYF; DNA: TGCGCCAGCAGCGCCTCCGGTCTAGACTACGAGCAGTACTTC
D: -; size: -; J: TRBJ1-2; V: TRBV6-5; CDR3: CASSYSNGGGYTF; DNA: TGTGCCAGCAGTTACTCGAATGGGGGTGGCTACACCTTC
D: -; size: -; J: TRBJ2-7; V: TRBV5-4; CDR3: CASSLYGYEQYF; DNA: TGTGCCAGCAGCTTGTACGGATACGAGCAGTACTTC
D: TRBD1; size: -; J: TRBJ1-6; V: TRBV27; CDR3: CASSGTGDSPLHF; DNA: TGTGCCAGCAGTGGGACAGGTGACTCACCCCTCCACTTT
D: -; size: -; J: TRBJ2-7; V: TRBV13; CDR3: CASSDQTYEQYF; DNA: TGTGCCAGCAGCGACCAGACCTACGAGCAGTACTTC
D: TRBD2; size: -; J: TRBJ2-3; V: TRBV4-3; CDR3: CASSQQIAGPSTDTQYF; DNA: TGCGCCAGCAGCCAGCAGATAGCGGGGCCCTCCACAGATACGCAGTATTTT
D: -; size: -; J: TRBJ1-6; V: TRBV5-6; CDR3: CASSSDLLSSYNSPLHF; DNA: TGTGCCAGCAGCTCGGACCTACTAAGCTCCTATAATTCACCCCTCCACTTT
D: -; size: -; J: TRBJ2-7; V: TRBV5-5; CDR3: CASSLVPEPYEQYF; DNA: TGTGCCAGCAGCTTGGTTCCGGAGCCCTACGAGCAGTACTTC
D: -; size: -; J: TRBJ2-7; V: TRBV9; CDR3: CASSGGGSSYEQYF; DNA: TGTGCCAGCAGTGGGGGTGGTAGCTCCTACGAGCAGTACTTC
D: -; size: -; J: TRBJ1-1; V: TRBV5-6; CDR3: CASSLEQYTEAFF; DNA: TGTGCCAGCAGCTTGGAACAGTACACTGAAGCTTTCTTT
D: TRBD1; size: -; J: TRBJ2-6; V: TRBV9; CDR3: CASSVPRDREPAGANVLTF; DNA: TGTGCCAGCAGCGTACCCCGGGACAGGGAACCGGCCGGGGCCAACGTCCTGACTTTC
D: -; size: -; J: TRBJ2-2; V: TRBV28; CDR3: CASSETGNGELFF; DNA: TGTGCCAGCAGTGAAACAGGGAACGGGGAGCTGTTTTTT
D: -; size: -; J: TRBJ1-4; V: TRBV4-1; CDR3: CASSQTGGNEKLFF; DNA: TGCGCCAGCAGCCAAACGGGCGGAAATGAAAAACTGTTTTTT
D: -; size: -; J: TRBJ1-1; V: TRBV5-6; CDR3: CASSSLERDTEAFF; DNA: TGTGCCAGCAGCTCCCTTGAGCGGGACACTGAAGCTTTCTTT
D: TRBD1; size: -; J: TRBJ2-3; V: TRBV5-4; CDR3: CASSPRDREDTQYF; DNA: TGTGCCAGCAGCCCTCGGGACAGGGAAGATACGCAGTATTTT
D: TRBD2; size: -; J: TRBJ2-7; V: TRBV7-9; CDR3: CASSSSPGTSGGDYEQYF; DNA: TGTGCCAGCAGCTCATCACCCGGGACTAGCGGGGGGGACTACGAGCAGTACTTC
D: -; size: once; J: TRBJ2-1; V: TRBV11-2; CDR3: CASSLVPDEQFF; DNA: TGTGCCAGCAGCTTAGTTCCCGATGAGCAGTTCTTC
D: -; size: -; J: TRBJ1-4; V: TRBV4-1; CDR3: CASSREGSNEKLFF; DNA: TGCGCCAGCAGCCGAGAGGGGAGTAATGAAAAACTGTTTTTT
D: -; size: -; J: TRBJ2-1; V: TRBV6-1; CDR3: CASSEVGIEQFF; DNA: TGTGCCAGCAGTGAAGTAGGGATTGAGCAGTTCTTC
D: TRBD1; size: few; J: TRBJ1-1; V: TRBV28; CDR3: CASSPTGETEAFF; DNA: TGTGCCAGCAGTCCTACAGGGGAAACTGAAGCTTTCTTT
D: -; size: -; J: TRBJ2-1; V: TRBV4-3; CDR3: CASSQDLESTQFF; DNA: TGCGCCAGCAGCCAAGATCTGGAGAGTACGCAGTTCTTC
D: TRBD1; size: -; J: TRBJ2-4; V: TRBV5-4; CDR3: CASSPNQGVKNIQYF; DNA: TGTGCCAGCAGCCCCAACCAGGGGGTCAAAAACATTCAGTACTTC
D: TRBD2; size: -; J: TRBJ2-3; V: TRBV5-4; CDR3: CASSGGGGGADTQYF; DNA: TGTGCCAGCAGCGGCGGAGGCGGGGGGGCAGATACGCAGTATTTT
D: -; size: -; J: TRBJ2-1; V: TRBV19; CDR3: CASSILGGAQFF; DNA: TGTGCCAGTAGTATATTGGGTGGGGCCCAGTTCTTC
D: -; size: -; J: TRBJ1-2; V: TRBV29-1; CDR3: CSADAGTDNYGYTF; DNA: TGCAGCGCCGACGCCGGGACCGATAACTATGGCTACACCTTC
D: -; size: -; J: TRBJ2-7; V: TRBV5-4; CDR3: CASSLDGGRYEQYF; DNA: TGTGCCAGCAGCTTGGATGGCGGCCGCTACGAGCAGTACTTC
D: TRBD1; size: -; J: TRBJ1-2; V: TRBV5-6; CDR3: CASSWGTAPYGYTF; DNA: TGTGCCAGCAGCTGGGGGACAGCTCCCTATGGCTACACCTTC
D: TRBD1; size: -; J: TRBJ1-1; V: TRBV7-6; CDR3: CASSPQQGMNTEAFF; DNA: TGTGCCAGCAGCCCACAACAGGGGATGAACACTGAAGCTTTCTTT
D: -; size: -; J: TRBJ1-5; V: TRBV28; CDR3: CASSLSPLLDSYQPQHF; DNA: TGTGCCAGCAGTTTATCCCCTCTCCTGGACAGCTATCAGCCCCAGCATTTT
D: TRBD2; size: -; J: TRBJ2-7; V: TRBV4-1; CDR3: CASSQEGLAGGSSYEQYF; DNA: TGCGCCAGCAGCCAAGAGGGACTAGCGGGGGGGAGCTCCTACGAGCAGTACTTC
D: TRBD2; size: -; J: TRBJ2-1; V: TRBV7-9; CDR3: CASSSGGKSYNEQFF; DNA: TGTGCCAGCTCTAGCGGGGGGAAATCCTACAATGAGCAGTTCTTC
D: -; size: -; J: TRBJ2-5; V: TRBV6-5; CDR3: CASSPDSAEETQYF; DNA: TGTGCCAGCAGTCCCGACAGCGCCGAAGAGACCCAGTACTTC
D: -; size: -; J: TRBJ2-3; V: TRBV27; CDR3: CASSLRQIQDTQYF; DNA: TGTGCCAGCAGTTTAAGGCAGATCCAAGATACGCAGTATTTT
D: -; size: few; J: TRBJ1-5; V: TRBV21-1; CDR3: CASSAPGLGSNQPQHF; DNA: TGTGCCAGCAGCGCTCCGGGACTCGGAAGTAATCAGCCCCAGCATTTT